The T cell receptor beta chain described here comes from a study of cytomegalovirus exposure and HLA in healthy donors. Findings and caveats of the study: When analyzed later, a missense DCLRE1C variant was found to be linked to TCR beta V- and J-gene trimming. Certain indistinguishable V segments, among them TRBV6-2 and TRBV6-3, were excluded. Analyzed later, most CMV-associated TCR beta chains appeared HLA-restricted.

Comments on this clone: The antigen remains undetermined. The same CDR3 can be traced to other DNA sequences in this sample.

CDR3 length: 12 residues. Unmatched junction bases numbered 1, after V lost 6 bases and J lost 4 bases. CDR1 is SNHLY and CDR2 is FYNNEI in the germline V gene. 13 Jbeta primers and 60 Vbeta primers were used for the PCR. In the authors' workflow: Later, an analysis found around 77 million unique TCR beta chains, and about 9.9 million of these were shared. The repertoire was sequenced with immunoSEQ multiplex PCR; TCRdb's copy has only in-frame clones and lacks some. The DNA was the basis for D and trimming; V, J and clone size are from that table. The top ten hold about 3% of the sample, which has 200,000 or so clones, about two thirds seen once.

V gene TRBV2 combines with J gene TRBJ2-7; TRBD2 matches 9 bases. The sequenced sample was PBMCs. This clonotype was sampled from a man aged 40-55 years in good health and CMV-seropositive. This CDR3 is CASRGLAYEQYF. As DNA, the CDR3 is TGTGCCAGCAGGGGACTAGCTTACGAGCAGTACTTC.